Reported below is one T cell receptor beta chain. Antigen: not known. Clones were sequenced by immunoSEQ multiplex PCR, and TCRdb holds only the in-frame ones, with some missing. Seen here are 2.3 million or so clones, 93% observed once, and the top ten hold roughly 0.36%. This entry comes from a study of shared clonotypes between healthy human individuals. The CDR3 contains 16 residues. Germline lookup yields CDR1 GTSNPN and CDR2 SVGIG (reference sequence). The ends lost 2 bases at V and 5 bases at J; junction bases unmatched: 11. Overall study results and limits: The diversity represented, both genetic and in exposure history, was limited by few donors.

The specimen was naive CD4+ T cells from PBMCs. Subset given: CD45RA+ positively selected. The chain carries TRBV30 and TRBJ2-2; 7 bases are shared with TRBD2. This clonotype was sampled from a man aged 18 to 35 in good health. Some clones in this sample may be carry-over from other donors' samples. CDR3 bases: TGTGCCTGGAGTCTCGTGGGCGGGAGAAATACCGGGGAGCTGTTTTTT. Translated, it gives CAWSLVGGRNTGELFF.